This entry concerns a single T cell receptor (beta chain). This record belongs to a study of blood T cell repertoires in COVID-19. Study-wide context: Samples of COVID-19 (acute and convalescent) were obtained from the United States, Italy and Spain.

Method: immunoSEQ multiplex PCR; TCRdb's copy keeps in-frame clones and lacks some. The sample has approximately 150,000 clones; over 75% are singletons. In terms of age and location, participants ranged from roughly 18 to 95 years and lived in about 25 US areas. Cohort 3 donors were reported recovered after two negative PCRs, clearance, or symptom resolution. Trimming stripped 0 bases from V and 5 bases from J, with 5 bases between. The germline V gene encodes CDR1 MGHRA and CDR2 YSYEKL. The CDR3 runs 13 residues. This chain connects TRBV4-1 to TRBJ1-5; D is ambiguous. Sequenced sample: PBMCs or T cells enriched from blood (not recorded which). This clonotype was sampled from a man aged 40-49 years who had recovered from COVID-19. CDR3 sequence (DNA): TGCGCCAGCAGCCAAGAGAGGGATCAGCCCCAGCATTTT. Translation gives CASSQERDQPQHF.